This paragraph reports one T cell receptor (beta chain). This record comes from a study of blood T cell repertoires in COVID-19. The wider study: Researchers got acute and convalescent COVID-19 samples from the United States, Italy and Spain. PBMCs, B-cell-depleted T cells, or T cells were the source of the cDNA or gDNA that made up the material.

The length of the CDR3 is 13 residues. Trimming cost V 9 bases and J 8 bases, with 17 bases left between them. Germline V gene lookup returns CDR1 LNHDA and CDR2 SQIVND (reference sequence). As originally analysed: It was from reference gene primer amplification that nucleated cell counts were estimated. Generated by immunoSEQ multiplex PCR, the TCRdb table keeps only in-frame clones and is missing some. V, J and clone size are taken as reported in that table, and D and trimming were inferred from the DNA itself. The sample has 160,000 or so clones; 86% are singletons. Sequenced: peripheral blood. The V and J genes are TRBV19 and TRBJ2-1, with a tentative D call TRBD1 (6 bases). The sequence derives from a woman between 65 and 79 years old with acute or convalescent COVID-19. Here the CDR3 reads CASRDNYNDEQFF. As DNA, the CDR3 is TGTGCCAGCCGGGACAACTATAACGATGAGCAGTTCTTC.